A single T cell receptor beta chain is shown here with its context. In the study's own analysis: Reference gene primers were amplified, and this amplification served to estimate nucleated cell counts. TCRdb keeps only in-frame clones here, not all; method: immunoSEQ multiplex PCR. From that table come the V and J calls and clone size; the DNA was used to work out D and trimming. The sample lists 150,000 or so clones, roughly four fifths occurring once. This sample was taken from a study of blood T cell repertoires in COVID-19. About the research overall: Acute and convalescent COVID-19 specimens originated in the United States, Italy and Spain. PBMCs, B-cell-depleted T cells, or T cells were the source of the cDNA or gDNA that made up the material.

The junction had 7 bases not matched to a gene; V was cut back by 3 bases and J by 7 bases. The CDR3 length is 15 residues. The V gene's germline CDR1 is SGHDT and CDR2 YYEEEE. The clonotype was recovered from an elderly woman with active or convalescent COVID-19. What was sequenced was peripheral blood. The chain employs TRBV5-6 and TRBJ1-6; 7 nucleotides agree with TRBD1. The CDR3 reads CASSSYRGKNSPLHF. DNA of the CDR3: TGTGCCAGCAGCTCATACAGGGGTAAAAATTCACCCCTCCACTTT.